The 28 T cell receptor beta chains presented below share a single source sample, sequenced in a study of T cell repertoires in cytomegalovirus infection. No antigen has been assigned to these receptors. Using its own MiXCR run on the reads, TCRdb lists one record per CDR3 protein. The data hold about 900,000 distinct CDR3 sequences, with about a third observed a single time. Sample: cultured CD8+ T cells from PBMCs, taken from culture after CMV antigen stimulation. The receptors were sampled from a human donor in good health (CMV status not recorded). Some clones in this sample may be carry-over from other donors' samples.

This clonotype was detected ten times or more. The chain joins TRBV12-3 or TRBV12-4 to TRBJ2-3; 8 bases align to TRBD2. Germline trimming cut 3 bases from V and 5 bases from J; bases unmatched to any gene: 7. The length of the CDR3 is 15 residues. CDR3 protein: CASSLFAGGEDTQYF. The CDR3 nucleotides are TGTGCCAGCAGTTTGTTCGCGGGGGGAGAAGATACGCAGTATTTT.

The rearrangement links TRBV7-6 to TRBJ2-2; D is perhaps TRBD2 (6 bases). The germline V gene has CDR1 SGHVS and CDR2 FNYEAQ. V shed 1 base and J shed 0 bases, with 9 bases lying between them. The CDR3 loop spans 16 amino acids. The CDR3 protein is CASSLGGITNTGELFF. The CDR3 DNA reads TGTGCCAGCAGCTTAGGCGGGATAACGAACACCGGGGAGCTGTTTTTT.

This clonotype was picked up one time. The chain has TRBV27 and TRBJ1-2, with D hard to call. V gave up 2 bases and J gave up 0 bases, with 13 bases separating them. The germline CDR1 and CDR2 sequences are MNHEY and SMNVEV (reference sequence). This CDR3 comprises 16 residues. In nucleotides, the CDR3 is TGTGCCAGCAGTTTAAGTGCGGCGTTAGCTAACTATGGCTACACCTTC. It translates to CASSLSAALANYGYTF.

The J gene is TRBJ2-1, the V gene TRBV9; D unclear. Trimming cost V 3 bases and J 8 bases, with 15 bases left between them. The CDR3 loop spans 14 amino acids. Germline V gives CDR1 SGDLS, CDR2 YYNGEE. This CDR3 is CASSAPNDWDEQFF. The CDR3 DNA reads TGTGCCAGCAGCGCCCCAAATGACTGGGATGAGCAGTTCTTC.

This clonotype has just a few counts. The chain uses TRBV7-8 and TRBJ2-7; tentatively, D is TRBD2 (5 bases). The germline V and J ends were trimmed by 5 bases and 2 bases, with 16 bases remaining between them. CDR3 size: 15 residues. The germline V gene encodes CDR1 SGHVS and CDR2 FQNEAQ. CDR3 sequence (DNA): TGTGCCAGCAGCCCAAGAGGGATGGGAGCCTACGAGCAGTACTTC. This codes for CASSPRGMGAYEQYF.

V is TRBV2 and J is TRBJ2-1; 9 positions agree with TRBD1. Germline CDR1 reads SNHLY; CDR2 reads FYNNEI. The CDR3 totals 14 residues. V dropped 6 bases and J dropped 5; count of bases not matched to a gene: 5. CDR3 protein: CASRDRGPNNEQFF. The DNA for the CDR3 is TGTGCCAGCAGGGACAGGGGACCGAACAATGAGCAGTTCTTC.

Comment on this clonotype: A junction boundary mismatches the germline segment, possibly from a read error. As DNA, the CDR3 is TGTGCTAGCAGCTTTCGGGGCCTGAACACAGATACGCAGTATTTT. This encodes CASSFRGLNTDTQYF. V gene TRBV7-6 combines with J gene TRBJ2-3, with D possibly being TRBD1 or TRBD2 (5 bases each). The CDR3 is 15 residues long. Germline V CDR1 and CDR2: SGHVS, FNYEAQ.

The chain uses TRBV6-1 and TRBJ2-2; D unresolved. Germline V gene sequence: CDR1 MNHNS, CDR2 SASEGT. The V gene lost 1 base and the J gene lost 7 bases, with 13 bases spanning the gap. The CDR3 has 15 amino acids. The CDR3 sequence: CASSEVGNSGGELFF. CDR3 nucleotides: TGTGCCAGCAGTGAAGTAGGGAATAGTGGCGGGGAGCTGTTTTTT.

The V gene is TRBV6-4, the J gene TRBJ1-1, with a weak D call TRBD1 (5 bases). The germline V gene has CDR1 MRHNA and CDR2 SNTAGT. This CDR3 spans 14 amino acids. Trimming cost V 3 bases and J 3 bases, with 11 bases left between them. The CDR3 region has the DNA TGTGCCAGCAGTGATAGGCAGGGTGACACTGAAGCTTTCTTT. Its protein is CASSDRQGDTEAFF.

This clonotype was seen more than once but under ten times. V gene TRBV7-9 combines with J gene TRBJ1-3; D ambiguous. The V end lost 7 bases, the J end lost 4 bases, and 8 bases lay between the germline ends. The CDR3 spans 12 residues. Germline CDR1 is SEHNR and CDR2 is FQNEAQ (reference sequence). The DNA for the CDR3 is TGTGCCAGCACCTGGACCGGAAACACCATATATTTT. Translation gives CASTWTGNTIYF. Together with reference TRBV7-9 and TRBJ1-3, the CDR3 gives the full variable domain: DTGVSQNPRHKITKRGQNVTFRCDPISEHNRLYWYRQTLGQGPEFLTYFQNEAQLEKSRLLSDRFSAERPKGSFSTLEIQRTEQGDSAMYLCASTWTGNTIYFGEGSWLTVV.

The chain combines TRBV9 with TRBJ2-1; TRBD2 aligns across 10 bases. The J segment lost 8 bases and the V segment lost 0 bases, leaving 5 bases of the junction unmatched. This CDR3 has 15 amino acids. The germline V gene encodes CDR1 SGDLS and CDR2 YYNGEE. CDR3: CASSVEGLAFDEQFF. In nucleotides, the CDR3 is TGTGCCAGCAGCGTAGAGGGACTAGCGTTTGATGAGCAGTTCTTC.

The chain has TRBV28 and TRBJ1-5, with 7 positions matching TRBD1. The CDR3 consists of 14 residues. The germline V gene encodes CDR1 MDHEN and CDR2 SYDVKM. V dropped 5 bases and J dropped 4; count of bases not matched to a gene: 5. The CDR3 loop reads CASSLTGTNQPQHF. CDR3 in DNA: TGTGCCAGCAGTCTGACAGGGACTAATCAGCCCCAGCATTTT.

To note about this clonotype: Just one base apart from a much larger clone, this may be a read error. This chain links TRBV7-2 with TRBJ1-5; D unclear. This CDR3 has 15 amino acids. CDR1 SGHTA and CDR2 FQGNSA come from the germline V gene. Trimming left V 2 bases short and J 5 bases short, with 13 bases between. CDR3 protein: CASSLIWIGYQPQHF. The CDR3 nucleotides read TGTGCCAGCAGCTTAATTTGGATAGGCTATCAGCCCCAGCATTTT.

This clonotype was counted only a few times. The chain has TRBV7-8 and TRBJ1-2; the D gene is possibly TRBD1 (5 bases). This CDR3 is 19 amino acids long. Germline CDR1 SGHVS, CDR2 FQNEAQ. Deletions cut 5 bases from V and 0 bases from J, with 25 bases between. The CDR3 DNA reads TGTGCCAGCAGCCCACTCCGCCAAATCGGGGCGACTTCTAACTATGGCTACACCTTC. Translating it yields CASSPLRQIGATSNYGYTF.

The rearrangement links TRBV6-1 to TRBJ1-2; D gene unclear. With 5 bases removed from V and 4 bases from J, the gap between germline ends came to 14 bases. Germline V lookup: CDR1 MNHNS, CDR2 SASEGT. The CDR3 is made up of 14 amino acids. The CDR3 reads CASSRAPSTYGYTF. Here the CDR3 DNA reads TGTGCCAGCAGTAGGGCCCCGAGTACCTATGGCTACACCTTC.

The chain links TRBV12-5 to TRBJ1-1; no clear D. Trimming left V 5 bases short and J 1 base short, with 11 bases between. The CDR3 extends over 14 amino acids. Germline CDR1 and CDR2: LGHNT and FRNRAP. This CDR3 is CASGPGSWNTEAFF. In nucleotides, the CDR3 is TGTGCTAGTGGTCCAGGATCGTGGAACACTGAAGCTTTCTTT. Full variable domain (remainder filled in from reference TRBV12-5 and TRBJ1-1): DARVTQTPRHKVTEMGQEVTMRCQPILGHNTVFWYRQTMMQGLELLAYFRNRAPLDDSGMPKDRFSAEMPDATLATLKIQPSEPRDSAVYFCASGPGSWNTEAFFGQGTRLTVV.

The chain combines TRBV27 with TRBJ1-5; 8 bases align to TRBD1. The ends lost 4 bases at V and 0 bases at J; junction bases unmatched: 2. The CDR3 totals 15 residues. Germline values: CDR1 MNHEY, CDR2 SMNVEV (reference sequence). This CDR3 is CASSWTGYSNQPQHF. Here the CDR3 DNA reads TGTGCCAGCAGTTGGACAGGGTATAGCAATCAGCCCCAGCATTTT.

The chain is built from TRBV14 and TRBJ1-2; D possibly corresponds to TRBD1 (6 bases). CDR3 length equals 16 residues. The germline CDR1 and CDR2 sequences are SGHDN and FVKESK. The V end was cut by 5 bases, the J end by 4 bases, with 20 bases between. The CDR3 is CASSKVRLEGGYGYTF. As DNA, the CDR3 is TGTGCCAGCAGCAAAGTACGATTGGAGGGGGGCTATGGCTACACCTTC.

Many counts were recorded for this clonotype. This sequence joins TRBV7-6 and TRBJ2-3; TRBD2 aligns across 8 bases. With V trimmed by 8 bases and J by 3 bases, 13 bases remained unmatched. The germline V gene encodes CDR1 SGHVS and CDR2 FNYEAQ. The CDR3 totals 16 residues. The CDR3 region is CASGGGSGVRTDTQYF. In DNA, the CDR3 is TGTGCCAGCGGGGGAGGTAGCGGGGTCCGAACAGATACGCAGTATTTT.

This clonotype has only a few counts. This CDR3 is CASSITSGGLSHRTDTQYF. DNA of the CDR3: TGTGCCAGTAGTATAACTAGCGGGGGGCTCTCCCATCGCACAGATACGCAGTATTTT. The V gene is TRBV19, the J gene TRBJ2-3; the match to TRBD2 covers 12 bases. V trimming: 2 bases; J trimming: 1 base; junction bases outside the gene matches: 10. The CDR3 consists of 19 residues. The germline V gene has CDR1 LNHDA and CDR2 SQIVND (reference sequence).

The V call is TRBV7-2, the J call TRBJ2-2; 8 bases map to TRBD1. CDR1 SGHTA and CDR2 FQGNSA come from the germline V gene. After removal of 3 bases from V and 5 bases from J, the junction contained 8 bases not matched to a gene. This CDR3 comprises 16 residues. In nucleotides, the CDR3 is TGTGCCAGCAGCTTGGAGAGACAGGGGAGGACCGGGGAGCTGTTTTTT. Protein: CASSLERQGRTGELFF.

The chain links TRBV5-6 to TRBJ2-7; D may be TRBD1 or TRBD2 (5 bases each). The CDR3 is 17 residues long. V was trimmed by 4 bases and J by 3 bases, leaving 23 bases between them. Germline V gene sequence: CDR1 SGHDT, CDR2 YYEEEE. The DNA for the CDR3 is TGTGCCAGCAGCCCCCCGGGGCCCGTTTCGAGGATCTACGAGCAGTACTTC. Its protein product is CASSPPGPVSRIYEQYF.

This clonotype was picked up a small number of times. The gene calls are TRBV4-3 and TRBJ2-2; D uncertain. V was clipped by 0 bases and J by 6 bases, with 14 bases between them. The CDR3 loop spans 16 amino acids. Germline lookup yields CDR1 LGHNA and CDR2 YSLEER. The CDR3 region is CASSQEWAGEPGELFF. For the CDR3, the DNA is TGCGCCAGCAGCCAAGAATGGGCCGGTGAACCCGGGGAGCTGTTTTTT.

This chain connects TRBV5-1 to TRBJ2-7; D assignment may be TRBD1 or TRBD2 (5 bases each). Germline V lookup: CDR1 SGHRS, CDR2 YFSETQ. The CDR3 runs to 14 residues. V was clipped by 1 base and J by 5 bases, with 13 bases between them. The CDR3 protein is CASSLRGVADEQYF. The CDR3 nucleotides read TGCGCCAGCAGCTTGCGGGGCGTCGCGGACGAGCAGTACTTC.

This clonotype was observed many times. The chain couples TRBV24-1 to TRBJ1-5, with D unclear. The CDR3 contains 14 residues. Germline CDR1 is KGHDR and CDR2 is SFDVKD. V dropped 0 bases and J dropped 6 bases, with 8 bases sitting between them. This chain's CDR3 is CATSDLQGRQPQHF. The CDR3 bases are TGTGCCACCAGTGATTTGCAAGGTCGTCAGCCCCAGCATTTT.

This clonotype was seen a few times. CDR3 DNA sequence: TGTGCCAGCAGCTTAAAAGCGGGGGAGTACAATGAGCAGTTCTTC. Encoded protein: CASSLKAGEYNEQFF. The chain uses TRBV7-8 and TRBJ2-1, with 8 bases aligning to TRBD2. CDR3 length: 15 amino acids. Trimming removed 2 bases from V and 4 bases from J; junction bases left unmatched: 4. The germline CDR1 and CDR2 sequences are SGHVS and FQNEAQ.

This clonotype was seen at least ten times. The chain recombines TRBV7-9 with TRBJ1-2; D possibly corresponds to TRBD1 (6 bases). V was trimmed by 4 bases and J by 6 bases, leaving 18 bases between them. CDR1 SEHNR and CDR2 FQNEAQ come from the germline V gene (reference sequence). This CDR3 has 15 residues. Written as DNA, the CDR3 is TGTGCCAGCAGCTCCCGCCGGTACAGGGTACATGGCTACACCTTC. Protein product: CASSSRRYRVHGYTF.

This clonotype was found a few times. This sequence joins TRBV12-5 and TRBJ2-7, with D perhaps being TRBD1 or TRBD2 (6 bases each). CDR1 and CDR2 (germline): LGHNT, FRNRAP. Trimming left V 3 bases short and J 0 bases short, with 18 bases between. The length of the CDR3 is 17 residues. In nucleotides, the CDR3 is TGTGCTAGTGGTTTCATCGGGGGCAGGGCCAACTCCTACGAGCAGTACTTC. Translation gives CASGFIGGRANSYEQYF. The whole variable domain, filled in from reference TRBV12-5 and TRBJ2-7, reads DARVTQTPRHKVTEMGQEVTMRCQPILGHNTVFWYRQTMMQGLELLAYFRNRAPLDDSGMPKDRFSAEMPDATLATLKIQPSEPRDSAVYFCASGFIGGRANSYEQYFGPGTRLTVT.